Listed below are T cell receptor beta chains from one sample, sequenced in a study of blood T cell repertoires in COVID-19. The repertoire was sequenced with immunoSEQ multiplex PCR; TCRdb's copy has only in-frame clones and lacks some. The sample contains 75,000 or so clones, roughly 85% of which appear only once. Material for sequencing was peripheral blood. The receptors were sampled from an elderly woman with active or convalescent COVID-19. The CDR3 runs from the conserved cysteine through the conserved F or W. The order of the fields is J gene, clone size, D gene, CDR3 length, V gene, CDR3 DNA, CDR3 protein. The D gene is left open where the match is weak. Expanded clones get a size class; other rows say once, few or many, or leave the size out.

j_call: TRBJ1-5; clone_size: once; d_call: .; cdr3_length: 16; v_call: TRBV5-1; cdr3_nt: TGCGCCAGCAGCTTGGAGGGGGGGAATAGCAATCAGCCCCAGCATTTT; cdr3_aa: CASSLEGGNSNQPQHF
j_call: TRBJ2-2; clone_size: once; d_call: .; cdr3_length: 13; v_call: TRBV3-1/TRBV3-2; cdr3_nt: TGTGCCAGCAGCCCCTCGGGCACCGGGGAGCTGTTTTTT; cdr3_aa: CASSPSGTGELFF
j_call: TRBJ1-2; clone_size: few; d_call: TRBD1; cdr3_length: 15; v_call: TRBV27; cdr3_nt: TGTGCCAGCAAACCCACAGGGGAACGGAGGTATGGCTACACCTTC; cdr3_aa: CASKPTGERRYGYTF
j_call: TRBJ2-1; clone_size: .; d_call: TRBD2; cdr3_length: 16; v_call: TRBV27; cdr3_nt: TGTGCCAGCACAACACTAGCGGGGGGTTCCTACAATGAGCAGTTCTTC; cdr3_aa: CASTTLAGGSYNEQFF
j_call: TRBJ1-2; clone_size: few; d_call: .; cdr3_length: 16; v_call: TRBV9; cdr3_nt: TGTGCCAGCAGCGCAGGGACGGCGGGGGTTAACTATGGCTACACCTTC; cdr3_aa: CASSAGTAGVNYGYTF
j_call: TRBJ2-5; clone_size: .; d_call: TRBD2; cdr3_length: 15; v_call: TRBV5-1; cdr3_nt: TGCGCCAGCAGCTTCGCGGGGGGACCTCAAGAGACCCAGTACTTC; cdr3_aa: CASSFAGGPQETQYF
j_call: TRBJ1-3; clone_size: .; d_call: TRBD1; cdr3_length: 14; v_call: TRBV9; cdr3_nt: TGTGCCAGCAGCCAGACAGGGGGATGGAACACCATATATTTT; cdr3_aa: CASSQTGGWNTIYF
j_call: TRBJ1-2; clone_size: .; d_call: .; cdr3_length: 14; v_call: TRBV7-9; cdr3_nt: TGTGCCAGCAGCTTCGACCTACAACAGGGAGGCTACACCTTC; cdr3_aa: CASSFDLQQGGYTF
j_call: TRBJ2-1; clone_size: .; d_call: .; cdr3_length: 14; v_call: TRBV15; cdr3_nt: TGTGCCACCAGCAGAGACCCCCAAACTAGTGAGCAGTTCTTC; cdr3_aa: CATSRDPQTSEQFF
j_call: TRBJ2-1; clone_size: once; d_call: TRBD1; cdr3_length: 13; v_call: TRBV6-5; cdr3_nt: TGTGCCAGCAGTTTGACAGGGGAGGACGGGCAGTTCTTC; cdr3_aa: CASSLTGEDGQFF
j_call: TRBJ2-2; clone_size: once; d_call: TRBD1; cdr3_length: 15; v_call: TRBV7-9; cdr3_nt: TGTGCCAGCAGCTGGGGACAGGAATTAAACGGGGAGCTGTTTTTT; cdr3_aa: CASSWGQELNGELFF
j_call: TRBJ2-4; clone_size: .; d_call: TRBD2; cdr3_length: 21; v_call: TRBV19; cdr3_nt: TGTGCCAGTAGTAGACCTGAAGGGGGACTAGCGGGAGGGCGGGCCAAAAACATTCAGTACTTC; cdr3_aa: CASSRPEGGLAGGRAKNIQYF
j_call: TRBJ2-3; clone_size: .; d_call: .; cdr3_length: 15; v_call: TRBV10-3; cdr3_nt: TGTGCCATCAGCCCCATAGCAGAGTCGGGAGATACGCAGTATTTT; cdr3_aa: CAISPIAESGDTQYF
j_call: TRBJ2-7; clone_size: few; d_call: TRBD1; cdr3_length: 15; v_call: TRBV3-1/TRBV3-2; cdr3_nt: TGTGCCAGCAGCTTTACGGACAGGGGGGTCTACGAGCAGTACTTC; cdr3_aa: CASSFTDRGVYEQYF
j_call: TRBJ2-2; clone_size: .; d_call: .; cdr3_length: 18; v_call: TRBV25-1; cdr3_nt: TGTGCCAGCAGTGAGTTGGGGGGACCGCAAGGGGACACCGGGGAGCTGTTTTTT; cdr3_aa: CASSELGGPQGDTGELFF
j_call: TRBJ1-2; clone_size: .; d_call: .; cdr3_length: 11; v_call: TRBV24-1; cdr3_nt: TGTGCCACCAGTGCAGGGATCGGCTACACCTTC; cdr3_aa: CATSAGIGYTF
j_call: TRBJ2-3; clone_size: .; d_call: .; cdr3_length: 15; v_call: TRBV28; cdr3_nt: TGTGCCAGCAGTTTATGGCGGGGAGCCCTCCTGAGGCAGTATTTT; cdr3_aa: CASSLWRGALLRQYF
j_call: TRBJ2-6; clone_size: .; d_call: TRBD1; cdr3_length: 15; v_call: TRBV6-5; cdr3_nt: TGTGCCAGCAGGAGACAGGGCTCTGGGGCCAACGTCCTGACTTTC; cdr3_aa: CASRRQGSGANVLTF
j_call: TRBJ1-3; clone_size: .; d_call: .; cdr3_length: 17; v_call: TRBV9; cdr3_nt: TGTGCCAGCAGCGTTACTACAGGAACGGGCTCTGGAAACACCATATATTTT; cdr3_aa: CASSVTTGTGSGNTIYF
j_call: TRBJ2-7; clone_size: .; d_call: TRBD2; cdr3_length: 14; v_call: TRBV14; cdr3_nt: TGTGCCAGCAGCCCACTTAGCGGGAGCGACGAGCAGTACTTC; cdr3_aa: CASSPLSGSDEQYF
j_call: TRBJ2-7; clone_size: .; d_call: TRBD2; cdr3_length: 16; v_call: TRBV6-1; cdr3_nt: TGTGCCAGCAGTGGGGTATTCGGACTAGCGACCTACGAGCAGTACTTC; cdr3_aa: CASSGVFGLATYEQYF
j_call: TRBJ2-3; clone_size: .; d_call: TRBD2; cdr3_length: 18; v_call: TRBV11-2; cdr3_nt: TGTGCCAGCAGCTCCCGAGGAGGTAGCGGGGGTAGCACAGATACGCAGTATTTT; cdr3_aa: CASSSRGGSGGSTDTQYF
j_call: TRBJ2-2; clone_size: .; d_call: TRBD1; cdr3_length: 16; v_call: TRBV15; cdr3_nt: TGTGCCACCAGCAGATGGGACAGGGGGGCGCCCGGGGAGCTGTTTTTT; cdr3_aa: CATSRWDRGAPGELFF
j_call: TRBJ2-2; clone_size: .; d_call: .; cdr3_length: 12; v_call: TRBV19; cdr3_nt: TGTGCCCTCCAAGGGGGCACCGGGGAGCTGTTTTTT; cdr3_aa: CALQGGTGELFF
j_call: TRBJ1-2; clone_size: .; d_call: .; cdr3_length: 13; v_call: TRBV5-8; cdr3_nt: TGTGCCAGCAGCTTCGGACAAGGCTATGGCTACACCTTC; cdr3_aa: CASSFGQGYGYTF
j_call: TRBJ1-2; clone_size: .; d_call: TRBD1; cdr3_length: 12; v_call: TRBV6-1; cdr3_nt: TGTGCCAGCACCGGGACAGGGGTCGGCTACACCTTC; cdr3_aa: CASTGTGVGYTF
j_call: TRBJ2-3; clone_size: .; d_call: TRBD2; cdr3_length: 13; v_call: TRBV20-1; cdr3_nt: TGCAGTGCTAGTAAGGCGGGGGAAGATACGCAGTATTTT; cdr3_aa: CSASKAGEDTQYF
j_call: TRBJ1-4; clone_size: .; d_call: TRBD1; cdr3_length: 14; v_call: TRBV5-5; cdr3_nt: TGTGCCAGCAGCCGAGAGACAGGGAATGAAAAACTGTTTTTT; cdr3_aa: CASSRETGNEKLFF
j_call: TRBJ2-7; clone_size: .; d_call: TRBD1; cdr3_length: 17; v_call: TRBV9; cdr3_nt: TGTGCCAGCAGCGTGTCAGGGCAGGGGGCCTTTGCTGCCGAGCAGTACTTC; cdr3_aa: CASSVSGQGAFAAEQYF
j_call: TRBJ1-1; clone_size: .; d_call: TRBD1; cdr3_length: 15; v_call: TRBV5-4; cdr3_nt: TGTGCCAGCGGGGCTGCGGACAGGGGTCTGACTGAAGCTTTCTTT; cdr3_aa: CASGAADRGLTEAFF
j_call: TRBJ2-3; clone_size: .; d_call: .; cdr3_length: 16; v_call: TRBV28; cdr3_nt: TGTGCCAGCACCCGGCGGAGCGGGTCTAGCACAGATACGCAGTATTTT; cdr3_aa: CASTRRSGSSTDTQYF
j_call: TRBJ2-7; clone_size: once; d_call: .; cdr3_length: 14; v_call: TRBV28; cdr3_nt: TGTGCCAGCATACATGGTAGCCGGCCGTGGGAGCAGTACTTC; cdr3_aa: CASIHGSRPWEQYF
j_call: TRBJ2-3; clone_size: many; d_call: TRBD1; cdr3_length: 15; v_call: TRBV6-5; cdr3_nt: TGTGCCAGCAGGGCCGGGGACAGGGGGCGAGATACGCAGTATTTT; cdr3_aa: CASRAGDRGRDTQYF
j_call: TRBJ2-7; clone_size: .; d_call: .; cdr3_length: 15; v_call: TRBV7-2; cdr3_nt: TGTGCCAGCAGCTTAATCCGACAGCCGGCCTACGAGCAGTACTTC; cdr3_aa: CASSLIRQPAYEQYF
j_call: TRBJ2-7; clone_size: .; d_call: TRBD1; cdr3_length: 17; v_call: TRBV6-2/TRBV6-3; cdr3_nt: TGTGCCAGCAGTTACTCGGGACAGGGCTTTACTTCCTACGAGCAGTACTTC; cdr3_aa: CASSYSGQGFTSYEQYF
j_call: TRBJ1-2; clone_size: .; d_call: .; cdr3_length: 14; v_call: TRBV6-5; cdr3_nt: TGTGCCAGCAGTTACTCGGGAGCTAACTATGGCTACACCTTC; cdr3_aa: CASSYSGANYGYTF
j_call: TRBJ2-2; clone_size: .; d_call: TRBD1; cdr3_length: 16; v_call: TRBV3-1/TRBV3-2; cdr3_nt: TGTGCCAGCAGCCAAGCCGACAGGGGAGGCACCGGGGAGCTGTTTTTT; cdr3_aa: CASSQADRGGTGELFF
j_call: TRBJ2-7; clone_size: .; d_call: .; cdr3_length: 12; v_call: TRBV19; cdr3_nt: TGTGCCGTGGGGGACAAGACCTACGAGCAGTACTTC; cdr3_aa: CAVGDKTYEQYF
j_call: TRBJ1-5; clone_size: .; d_call: .; cdr3_length: 17; v_call: TRBV30; cdr3_nt: TGTGCCTGGAGTGCCCCCCTGGCCAGACGGGGAGGTCAGCCCCAGCATTTT; cdr3_aa: CAWSAPLARRGGQPQHF
j_call: TRBJ2-5; clone_size: .; d_call: TRBD2; cdr3_length: 17; v_call: TRBV7-9; cdr3_nt: TGTGCCAGCAGCTTTCAGAGCGGGGGGCTCGAACGTGAGACCCAGTACTTC; cdr3_aa: CASSFQSGGLERETQYF
j_call: TRBJ2-5; clone_size: .; d_call: TRBD1; cdr3_length: 15; v_call: TRBV6-5; cdr3_nt: TGTGCCAGCAGTCCTAAGGGACAGGGGGTAGAGACCCAGTACTTC; cdr3_aa: CASSPKGQGVETQYF
j_call: TRBJ2-1; clone_size: .; d_call: .; cdr3_length: 15; v_call: TRBV28; cdr3_nt: TGTGCCACTTACCCTTCTTCAGGGGAATACAATGAGCAGTTCTTC; cdr3_aa: CATYPSSGEYNEQFF
j_call: TRBJ2-3; clone_size: .; d_call: TRBD2; cdr3_length: 21; v_call: TRBV5-3; cdr3_nt: TGTGCCAGAAGCTTGTTCGGACTTCAGGAGAACTCCACGGCGGGGGCAGATACGCAGTATTTT; cdr3_aa: CARSLFGLQENSTAGADTQYF
j_call: TRBJ1-6; clone_size: .; d_call: .; cdr3_length: 15; v_call: TRBV5-1; cdr3_nt: TGCGCCAGCAGCTTGGATCCAGGGGAAGGGTCACCCCTCCACTTT; cdr3_aa: CASSLDPGEGSPLHF
j_call: TRBJ1-2; clone_size: few; d_call: TRBD1; cdr3_length: 13; v_call: TRBV5-1; cdr3_nt: TGCGCCAGCAGCTTGGTCCAGGGGGGCGGCTACACCTTC; cdr3_aa: CASSLVQGGGYTF
j_call: TRBJ1-2; clone_size: .; d_call: .; cdr3_length: 13; v_call: TRBV7-8; cdr3_nt: TGTGCCAGCAGCCCCCGGGGGGATCATGGCTACACCTTC; cdr3_aa: CASSPRGDHGYTF
j_call: TRBJ2-1; clone_size: .; d_call: .; cdr3_length: 15; v_call: TRBV5-4; cdr3_nt: TGTGCCAGCAGCTTGGATCAGGGCGCCTACAATGAGCAGTTCTTC; cdr3_aa: CASSLDQGAYNEQFF
j_call: TRBJ1-1; clone_size: .; d_call: TRBD1; cdr3_length: 13; v_call: TRBV29-1; cdr3_nt: TGCAGCGTCGCACAGGGGATGAACACTGAAGCTTTCTTT; cdr3_aa: CSVAQGMNTEAFF
j_call: TRBJ1-3; clone_size: .; d_call: .; cdr3_length: 17; v_call: TRBV18; cdr3_nt: TGTGCCAGCTCACCACCGGGGGAGGAGTTCCCTGGAAACACCATATATTTT; cdr3_aa: CASSPPGEEFPGNTIYF
j_call: TRBJ1-2; clone_size: .; d_call: .; cdr3_length: 14; v_call: TRBV5-4; cdr3_nt: TGTGCCAGCAGCTTGGTGAGGCAGAACTATGGCTACACCTTC; cdr3_aa: CASSLVRQNYGYTF
j_call: TRBJ2-3; clone_size: .; d_call: .; cdr3_length: 16; v_call: TRBV21-1; cdr3_nt: TGTGCCAGCATGGGGATAGCGGGGGGGCAGGAAGATACGCAGTATTTT; cdr3_aa: CASMGIAGGQEDTQYF
j_call: TRBJ1-2; clone_size: .; d_call: .; cdr3_length: 13; v_call: TRBV28; cdr3_nt: TGTGCCAGCAGTTTACAGGGAAGCTATGGCTACACCTTC; cdr3_aa: CASSLQGSYGYTF
j_call: TRBJ2-7; clone_size: .; d_call: TRBD2; cdr3_length: 14; v_call: TRBV7-8; cdr3_nt: TGTGCCAGCAGCTCCGGGACTAGCGGGAGAGAGCAGTACTTC; cdr3_aa: CASSSGTSGREQYF
j_call: TRBJ1-5; clone_size: .; d_call: TRBD1; cdr3_length: 15; v_call: TRBV6-5; cdr3_nt: TGTGCCAGCAGTCCGGGACAGGGGATAAGTCAGCCCCAGCATTTT; cdr3_aa: CASSPGQGISQPQHF
j_call: TRBJ2-1; clone_size: .; d_call: .; cdr3_length: 15; v_call: TRBV11-2; cdr3_nt: TGTGCCAGCTGCAAGGGGCAGGGCTCCTACAATGAGCAGTTCTTC; cdr3_aa: CASCKGQGSYNEQFF
j_call: TRBJ2-2; clone_size: .; d_call: .; cdr3_length: 15; v_call: TRBV19; cdr3_nt: TGTGCCAGTAGTCCGCGAGGCCCGAACACCGGGGAGCTGTTTTTT; cdr3_aa: CASSPRGPNTGELFF
j_call: TRBJ2-3; clone_size: .; d_call: .; cdr3_length: 15; v_call: TRBV6-5; cdr3_nt: TGTGCCAGCAGTTACTCCGGGGGGCAGACAGATACGCAGTATTTT; cdr3_aa: CASSYSGGQTDTQYF
j_call: TRBJ2-1; clone_size: .; d_call: TRBD1; cdr3_length: 14; v_call: TRBV19; cdr3_nt: TGTGCCAGCACTAACAGGGGATTCTACAATGAGCAGTTCTTC; cdr3_aa: CASTNRGFYNEQFF